The clone carrying this T cell receptor (beta chain) occurred a few times. Its target is unknown. This record belongs to a study of response to subunit inactivated influenza vaccine. Whole-study findings and limits: The authors suggested that few new T cells are recruited per seasonal influenza vaccination.

MiXCR, run by TCRdb on the RT-PCR reads, gives a single entry per CDR3 protein. The sample consists of 530,000 or so distinct CDR3 sequences, 11% to 15% of them appearing once. The CDR3 is 14 residues long. V was pared by 3 bases and J by 1 base, with 12 bases between. The germline V gene has CDR1 GTSNPN and CDR2 SVGIG (reference sequence). This TCR came from a man between 45 and 60 years old who received an inactivated influenza vaccine. Specimen: PBMCs from blood, collected about 11 days after vaccination. The chain couples TRBV30 to TRBJ1-1; D is undetermined. The CDR3 nucleotides are TGTGCCTGGAGGGGTTTAGGACGGAACACTGAAGCTTTCTTT. Translating gives CAWRGLGRNTEAFF.